A selection of T cell receptor beta chains follows, all from one sample in a study of CD8 T cells in Susac syndrome. A single record per CDR3 protein comes from TCRdb applying MiXCR to the immunoSEQ multiplex PCR reads. The repertoire holds about 26,000 distinct CDR3 sequences, with roughly 94% as singletons. Sample: CD8+ T cells from PBMCs. The source is a human donor in good health. Each CDR3 is given without its conserved first and last residue. The order of the fields is CDR3 length, clone size, V gene, J gene, CDR3 protein. Only some rows state a clone size, as once, few, many or a class for expanded clones.

len: 11; abundance: .; v_gene: TRBV27; j_gene: TRBJ1-5; CDR3aa: ASSPYLRQPQH
len: 13; abundance: .; v_gene: TRBV3-1; j_gene: TRBJ2-7; CDR3aa: ASSHWDRGRREQY
len: 12; abundance: .; v_gene: TRBV7-6; j_gene: TRBJ2-3; CDR3aa: ASSFAGGTDTQY
len: 13; abundance: .; v_gene: TRBV20-1; j_gene: TRBJ2-1; CDR3aa: SARPERTGETEQF
len: 10; abundance: .; v_gene: TRBV2; j_gene: TRBJ2-7; CDR3aa: ASRDRVYEQY
len: 12; abundance: once; v_gene: TRBV12-3/TRBV12-4; j_gene: TRBJ1-2; CDR3aa: ASRPTGQGNGYT
len: 14; abundance: .; v_gene: TRBV12-3/TRBV12-4; j_gene: TRBJ2-5; CDR3aa: ASSPGQGGRLETQY
len: 9; abundance: .; v_gene: TRBV12-3/TRBV12-4; j_gene: TRBJ2-7; CDR3aa: ASSLAAEQY
len: 13; abundance: .; v_gene: TRBV7-9; j_gene: TRBJ2-1; CDR3aa: ASSQQGASYNEQF
len: 15; abundance: .; v_gene: TRBV5-1; j_gene: TRBJ2-7; CDR3aa: ASSSPHRDRATYEQY
len: 12; abundance: .; v_gene: TRBV7-6; j_gene: TRBJ1-5; CDR3aa: ASSPDGWNQPQH
len: 10; abundance: .; v_gene: TRBV6-2/TRBV6-3; j_gene: TRBJ1-2; CDR3aa: ASRDRGYGYT
len: 13; abundance: .; v_gene: TRBV19; j_gene: TRBJ2-1; CDR3aa: ASTKEGRANNEQF
len: 18; abundance: .; v_gene: TRBV4-1; j_gene: TRBJ2-2; CDR3aa: ASSPGGMVAGGTYTGELF
len: 13; abundance: .; v_gene: TRBV5-1; j_gene: TRBJ2-7; CDR3aa: ASSLGQFLSYEQY
len: 13; abundance: .; v_gene: TRBV13; j_gene: TRBJ2-5; CDR3aa: ASSDSLAEAETQY
len: 13; abundance: .; v_gene: TRBV12-3/TRBV12-4; j_gene: TRBJ2-3; CDR3aa: ASSPSGGGADTQY
len: 13; abundance: .; v_gene: TRBV27; j_gene: TRBJ1-6; CDR3aa: ASSLGQGGNSPLH
len: 12; abundance: once; v_gene: TRBV10-3; j_gene: TRBJ2-3; CDR3aa: AISESASTDTQY
len: 13; abundance: .; v_gene: TRBV27; j_gene: TRBJ2-1; CDR3aa: ASSSFLAGGLEQF
len: 11; abundance: few; v_gene: TRBV2; j_gene: TRBJ2-7; CDR3aa: ASIVRGHYEQY
len: 12; abundance: .; v_gene: TRBV5-4; j_gene: TRBJ2-7; CDR3aa: ASSLPGGSYEQY
len: 10; abundance: .; v_gene: TRBV20-1; j_gene: TRBJ2-7; CDR3aa: SARDKDYEQY
len: 11; abundance: once; v_gene: TRBV19; j_gene: TRBJ1-5; CDR3aa: ASSIDRGQPQH
len: 13; abundance: .; v_gene: TRBV27; j_gene: TRBJ1-4; CDR3aa: ASSSGTGGAEKLF
len: 13; abundance: .; v_gene: TRBV5-4; j_gene: TRBJ2-1; CDR3aa: ASSSDSKPYNEQF
len: 13; abundance: .; v_gene: TRBV10-3; j_gene: TRBJ2-2; CDR3aa: AISPRELGHGELF
len: 9; abundance: .; v_gene: TRBV12-3/TRBV12-4; j_gene: TRBJ1-1; CDR3aa: ASSLGREAF
len: 13; abundance: .; v_gene: TRBV5-1; j_gene: TRBJ1-2; CDR3aa: ASSLDRTRGYGYT
len: 12; abundance: .; v_gene: TRBV7-9; j_gene: TRBJ1-4; CDR3aa: ASSSGTGSEKLF
len: 12; abundance: .; v_gene: TRBV5-4; j_gene: TRBJ2-7; CDR3aa: ASSPVQGSYEQY
len: 13; abundance: once; v_gene: TRBV6-2/TRBV6-3; j_gene: TRBJ1-5; CDR3aa: ASSGSRMGNQPQH
len: 16; abundance: .; v_gene: TRBV4-3; j_gene: TRBJ2-1; CDR3aa: ASSQGSPSALTYNEQF
len: 13; abundance: .; v_gene: TRBV19; j_gene: TRBJ1-5; CDR3aa: ASRWGGADGQPQH
len: 9; abundance: .; v_gene: TRBV7-9; j_gene: TRBJ1-1; CDR3aa: ASTIRTEAF
len: 12; abundance: .; v_gene: TRBV7-9; j_gene: TRBJ2-7; CDR3aa: ASSSIGTPYEQY
len: 12; abundance: .; v_gene: TRBV5-1; j_gene: TRBJ2-1; CDR3aa: ASRRTLENNEQF
len: 14; abundance: .; v_gene: TRBV7-2; j_gene: TRBJ1-2; CDR3aa: ASSPSSGEVGYGYT
len: 12; abundance: .; v_gene: TRBV5-1; j_gene: TRBJ1-1; CDR3aa: ASSLDGGNTEAF
len: 12; abundance: .; v_gene: TRBV7-8; j_gene: TRBJ2-1; CDR3aa: ASSPRDRYNEQF
len: 14; abundance: .; v_gene: TRBV6-2/TRBV6-3; j_gene: TRBJ2-7; CDR3aa: ASSYFRDRGDYEQY
len: 12; abundance: .; v_gene: TRBV7-2; j_gene: TRBJ1-1; CDR3aa: AGSLADRADEAF
len: 11; abundance: once; v_gene: TRBV7-8; j_gene: TRBJ2-7; CDR3aa: ASQGGERHEQY
len: 9; abundance: once; v_gene: TRBV7-9; j_gene: TRBJ2-7; CDR3aa: ASSTDREQY
len: 11; abundance: .; v_gene: TRBV6-6; j_gene: TRBJ1-1; CDR3aa: ASSGDRDTEAF
len: 14; abundance: .; v_gene: TRBV6-2/TRBV6-3; j_gene: TRBJ1-1; CDR3aa: ASTLRQGTSNTEAF
len: 13; abundance: .; v_gene: TRBV7-9; j_gene: TRBJ2-5; CDR3aa: ASSLLSSGEETQY
len: 12; abundance: .; v_gene: TRBV6-2/TRBV6-3; j_gene: TRBJ1-1; CDR3aa: ASTSDREDFEAF
len: 14; abundance: .; v_gene: TRBV10-3; j_gene: TRBJ1-2; CDR3aa: AISDGREQPNYGYT
len: 12; abundance: .; v_gene: TRBV13; j_gene: TRBJ2-1; CDR3aa: ASSLFSGQGKQF
len: 11; abundance: .; v_gene: TRBV29-1; j_gene: TRBJ2-7; CDR3aa: SVEGTGWNEQY